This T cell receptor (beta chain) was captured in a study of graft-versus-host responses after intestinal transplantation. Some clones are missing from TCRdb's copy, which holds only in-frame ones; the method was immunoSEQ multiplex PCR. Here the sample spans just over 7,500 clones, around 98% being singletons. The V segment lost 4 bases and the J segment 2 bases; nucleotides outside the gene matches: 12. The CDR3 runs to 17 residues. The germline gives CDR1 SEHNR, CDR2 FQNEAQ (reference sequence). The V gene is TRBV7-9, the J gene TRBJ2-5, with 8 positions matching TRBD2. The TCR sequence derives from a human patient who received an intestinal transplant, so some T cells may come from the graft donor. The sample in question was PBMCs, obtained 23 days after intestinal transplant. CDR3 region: CASSSTRAGALQETQYF. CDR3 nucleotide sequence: TGTGCCAGCAGCTCTACGAGAGCGGGAGCTCTACAAGAGACCCAGTACTTC.